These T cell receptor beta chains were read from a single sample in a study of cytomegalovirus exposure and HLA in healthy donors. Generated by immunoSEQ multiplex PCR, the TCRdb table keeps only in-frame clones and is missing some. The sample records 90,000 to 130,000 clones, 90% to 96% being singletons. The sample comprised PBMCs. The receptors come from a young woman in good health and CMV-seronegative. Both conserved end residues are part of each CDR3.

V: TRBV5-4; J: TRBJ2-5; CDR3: CASSMSGGRQETQYF
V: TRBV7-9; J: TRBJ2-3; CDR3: CASRRQISEDTQYF
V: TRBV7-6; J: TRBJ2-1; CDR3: CASSPGTYSYNEQFF
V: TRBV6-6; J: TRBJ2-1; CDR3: CASSGTGTATYNEQFF
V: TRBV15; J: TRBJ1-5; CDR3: CATSRVIPGQTQPQHF
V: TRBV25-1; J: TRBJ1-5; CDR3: CASSESGGNQPQHF
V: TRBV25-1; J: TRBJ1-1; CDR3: CASSDSPGSEAFF
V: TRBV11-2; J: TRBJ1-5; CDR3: CASSLVRGGDYSNQPQHF
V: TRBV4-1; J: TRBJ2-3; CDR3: CASSQRQGSTDTQYF
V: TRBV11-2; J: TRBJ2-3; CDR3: CASSYLTSGGARAQYF
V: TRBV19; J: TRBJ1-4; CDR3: CASSASGTSHEKLFF
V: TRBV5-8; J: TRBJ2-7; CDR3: CASSLSPPRLGDYEQYF
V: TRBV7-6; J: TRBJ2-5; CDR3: CASSFAGSAQETQYF
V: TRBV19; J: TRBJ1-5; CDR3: CASSMFPGQGNQPQHF
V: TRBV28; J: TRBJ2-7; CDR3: CASSNEYSGYEQYF
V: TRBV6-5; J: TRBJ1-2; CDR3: CASSSGGILYGYTF
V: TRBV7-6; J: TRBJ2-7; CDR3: CASSLEEAGTTYEQYF
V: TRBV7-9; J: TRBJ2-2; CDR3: CASSHGVGTGGASGELFF
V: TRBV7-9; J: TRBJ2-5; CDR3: CASSSDPIAGGQETQYF
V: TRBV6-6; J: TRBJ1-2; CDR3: CASSFGEGRYGYTF
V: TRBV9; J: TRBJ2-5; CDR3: CASSAGTSSLQETQYF
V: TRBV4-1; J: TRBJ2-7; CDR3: CASSQPGQGLTYEQYF